This T cell receptor beta chain was sequenced for a study of blood T cells in healthy people across ages. A second PCR of 7 to 11 cycles used a sample-barcoded 5' primer and a J-beta primer mix. TCRdb reprocessed the 5' RACE reads with MiXCR, giving one entry per CDR3 protein. In the table there are roughly 800,000 distinct CDR3 sequences, more than 20% of which are singletons. The CDR3 has 12 amino acids. Germline V gene lookup returns CDR1 MNHNY and CDR2 SVGAGI (reference sequence). Donation came from healthy Caucasian individuals in Russia who were aged about 6 to 90. The same sample was also used in a study of T cells of mothers and their children.

This sequence joins TRBV6-6 and TRBJ2-5; 7 nucleotides agree with TRBD2. The J call may not be correct, given that the DNA end is closer to TRBJ2-1. This clonotype originated in a boy under 18 in good health. Sample: blood. Here the CDR3 reads CATGSGNNEQFF. CDR3 nucleotide sequence: TGTGCCACCGGGAGCGGGAACAATGAGCAGTTCTTC.